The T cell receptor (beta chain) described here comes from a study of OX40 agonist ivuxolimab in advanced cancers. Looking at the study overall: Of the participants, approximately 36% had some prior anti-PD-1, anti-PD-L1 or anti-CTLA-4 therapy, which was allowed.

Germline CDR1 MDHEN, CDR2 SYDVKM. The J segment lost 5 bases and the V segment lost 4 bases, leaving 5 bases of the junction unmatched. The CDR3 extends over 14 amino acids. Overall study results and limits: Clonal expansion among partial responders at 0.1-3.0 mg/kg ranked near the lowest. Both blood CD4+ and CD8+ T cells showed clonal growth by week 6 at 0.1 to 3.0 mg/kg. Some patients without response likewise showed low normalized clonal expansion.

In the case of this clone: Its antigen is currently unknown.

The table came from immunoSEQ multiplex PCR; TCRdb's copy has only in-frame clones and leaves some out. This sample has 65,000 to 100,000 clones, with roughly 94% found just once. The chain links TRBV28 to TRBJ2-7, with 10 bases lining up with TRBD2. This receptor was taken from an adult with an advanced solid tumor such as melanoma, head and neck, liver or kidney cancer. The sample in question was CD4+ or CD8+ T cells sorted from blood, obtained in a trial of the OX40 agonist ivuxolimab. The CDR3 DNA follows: TGTGCCAGCAGTTCGGCTAGCGGGAGCAACGAGCAGTACTTC. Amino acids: CASSSASGSNEQYF.